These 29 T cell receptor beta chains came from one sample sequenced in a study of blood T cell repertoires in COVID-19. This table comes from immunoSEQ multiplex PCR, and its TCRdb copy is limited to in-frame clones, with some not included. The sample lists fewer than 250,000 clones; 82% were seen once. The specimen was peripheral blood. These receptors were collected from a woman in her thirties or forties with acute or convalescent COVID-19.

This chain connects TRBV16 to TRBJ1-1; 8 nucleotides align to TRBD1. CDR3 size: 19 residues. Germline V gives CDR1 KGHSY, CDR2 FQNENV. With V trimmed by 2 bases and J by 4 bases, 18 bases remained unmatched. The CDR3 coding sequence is TGTGCCAGCAGCCAAGGTCAGGGGGCGAGGGGAGTAATAGCCACTGAAGCTTTCTTT. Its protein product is CASSQGQGARGVIATEAFF.

The CDR3 DNA reads as TGTGCCAGCAGCTTGGCTAGCGGGCACTACGAGCAGTACTTC. It codes for CASSLASGHYEQYF. The chain joins TRBV11-3 to TRBJ2-7; the match to TRBD2 covers 8 bases. The CDR3 is 14 residues long. Germline V lookup: CDR1 SGHNT, CDR2 YENEEA. J was trimmed by 3 bases and V by 3 bases; bases with no gene match: 4. The full variable domain, in which reference TRBV11-3 and TRBJ2-7 provide the parts outside the CDR3, is EAGVVQSPRYKIIEKKQPVAFWCNPISGHNTLYWYLQNLGQGPELLIRYENEEAVDDSQLPKDRFSAERLKGVDSTLKIQPAELGDSAVYLCASSLASGHYEQYFGPGTRLTVT.

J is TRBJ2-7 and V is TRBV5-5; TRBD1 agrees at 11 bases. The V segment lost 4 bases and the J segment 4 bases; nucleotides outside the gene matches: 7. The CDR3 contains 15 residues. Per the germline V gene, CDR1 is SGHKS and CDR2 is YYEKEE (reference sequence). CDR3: CASSVSGTGGYEQYF. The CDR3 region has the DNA TGTGCCAGCAGCGTTTCCGGGACAGGGGGATACGAGCAGTACTTC.

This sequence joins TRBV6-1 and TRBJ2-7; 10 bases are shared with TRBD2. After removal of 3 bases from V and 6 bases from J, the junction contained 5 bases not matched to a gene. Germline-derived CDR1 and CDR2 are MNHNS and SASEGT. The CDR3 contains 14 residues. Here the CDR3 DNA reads TGTGCCAGCAGTGATAGCGGGAGGTCGCGCGAGCAGTACTTC. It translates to CASSDSGRSREQYF.

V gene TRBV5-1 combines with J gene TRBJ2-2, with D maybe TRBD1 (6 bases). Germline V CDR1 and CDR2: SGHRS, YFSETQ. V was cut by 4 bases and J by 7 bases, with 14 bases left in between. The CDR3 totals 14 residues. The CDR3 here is CASSGTLVGGELFF. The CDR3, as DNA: TGCGCCAGCAGCGGGACACTAGTTGGCGGGGAGCTGTTTTTT.

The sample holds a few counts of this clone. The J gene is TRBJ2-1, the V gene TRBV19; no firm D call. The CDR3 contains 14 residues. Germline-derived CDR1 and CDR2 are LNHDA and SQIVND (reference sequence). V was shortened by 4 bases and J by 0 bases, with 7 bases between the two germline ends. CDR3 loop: CASSTDSSYNEQFF. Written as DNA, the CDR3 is TGTGCCAGTAGTACCGACTCCTCCTACAATGAGCAGTTCTTC.

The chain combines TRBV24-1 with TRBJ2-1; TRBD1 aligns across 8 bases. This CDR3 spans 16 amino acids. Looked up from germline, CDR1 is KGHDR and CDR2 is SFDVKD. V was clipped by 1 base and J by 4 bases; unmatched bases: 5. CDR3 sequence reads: CATSDFPGQDYNEQFF. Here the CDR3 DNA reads TGTGCCACCAGTGATTTTCCGGGACAGGATTACAATGAGCAGTTCTTC.

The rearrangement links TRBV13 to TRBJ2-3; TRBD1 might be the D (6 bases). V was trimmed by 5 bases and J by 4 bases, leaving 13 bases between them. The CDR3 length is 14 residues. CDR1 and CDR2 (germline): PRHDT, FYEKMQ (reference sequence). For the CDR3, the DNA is TGTGCCAGCAGCGGGGGCCTATCCCCAGATACGCAGTATTTT. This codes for CASSGGLSPDTQYF.

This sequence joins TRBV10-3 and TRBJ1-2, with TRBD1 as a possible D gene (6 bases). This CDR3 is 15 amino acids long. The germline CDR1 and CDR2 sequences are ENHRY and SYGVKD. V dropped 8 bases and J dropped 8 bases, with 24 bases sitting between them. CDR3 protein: CAIQDRDRGGRGYTF. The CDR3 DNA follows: TGTGCCATCCAGGACAGAGATCGCGGGGGCCGAGGCTACACCTTC.

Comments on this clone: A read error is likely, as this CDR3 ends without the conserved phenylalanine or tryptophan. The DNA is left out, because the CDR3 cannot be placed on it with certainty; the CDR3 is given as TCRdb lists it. CDR3 region: CSARGPGTVAL. The genes are TRBV20-1 and TRBJ1-2. The germline CDR1 and CDR2 sequences are DFQATT and SNEGSKA (reference sequence). The CDR3 spans 11 amino acids, including both terminal residues.

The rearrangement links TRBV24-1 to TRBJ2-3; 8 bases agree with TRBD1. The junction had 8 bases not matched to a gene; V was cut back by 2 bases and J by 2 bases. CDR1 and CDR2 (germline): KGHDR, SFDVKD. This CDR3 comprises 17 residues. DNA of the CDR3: TGTGCCACCAGTGATTCGGCCGGGACAGGACACACAGATACGCAGTATTTT. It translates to CATSDSAGTGHTDTQYF.

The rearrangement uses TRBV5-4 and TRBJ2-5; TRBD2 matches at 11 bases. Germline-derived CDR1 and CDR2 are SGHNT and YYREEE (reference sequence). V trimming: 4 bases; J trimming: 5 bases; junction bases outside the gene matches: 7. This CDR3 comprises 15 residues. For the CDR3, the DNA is TGTGCCAGCAGCCCACTAGCGGGAGTCTGGGAGACCCAGTACTTC. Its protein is CASSPLAGVWETQYF.

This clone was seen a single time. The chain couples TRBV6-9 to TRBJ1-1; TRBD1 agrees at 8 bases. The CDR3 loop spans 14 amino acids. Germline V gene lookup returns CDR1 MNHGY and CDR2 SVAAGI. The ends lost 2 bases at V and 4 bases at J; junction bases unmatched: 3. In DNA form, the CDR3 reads TGTGCCAGCAGTTATGGACAGGGCGCCACTGAAGCTTTCTTT. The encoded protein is CASSYGQGATEAFF.

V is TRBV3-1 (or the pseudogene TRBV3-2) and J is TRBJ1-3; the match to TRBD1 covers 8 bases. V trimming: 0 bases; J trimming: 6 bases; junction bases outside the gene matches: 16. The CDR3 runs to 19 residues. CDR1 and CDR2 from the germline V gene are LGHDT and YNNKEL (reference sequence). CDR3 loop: CASSQDRRQGTRGVNTIYF. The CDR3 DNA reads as TGTGCCAGCAGCCAAGACCGCCGACAGGGGACCAGAGGAGTAAACACCATATATTTT.

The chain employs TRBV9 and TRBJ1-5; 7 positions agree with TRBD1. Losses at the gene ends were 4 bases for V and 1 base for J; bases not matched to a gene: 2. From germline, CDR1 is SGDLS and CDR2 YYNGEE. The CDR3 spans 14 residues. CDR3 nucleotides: TGTGCCAGCAGCCCACAGGGGAGCAATCAGCCCCAGCATTTT. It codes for CASSPQGSNQPQHF.

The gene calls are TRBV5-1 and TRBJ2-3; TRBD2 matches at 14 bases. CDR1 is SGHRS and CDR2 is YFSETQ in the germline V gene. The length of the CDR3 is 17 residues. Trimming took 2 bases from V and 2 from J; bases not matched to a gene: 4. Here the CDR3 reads CASSLTGLAGVTDTQYF. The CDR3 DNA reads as TGCGCCAGCAGCTTAACGGGACTAGCGGGAGTCACAGATACGCAGTATTTT.

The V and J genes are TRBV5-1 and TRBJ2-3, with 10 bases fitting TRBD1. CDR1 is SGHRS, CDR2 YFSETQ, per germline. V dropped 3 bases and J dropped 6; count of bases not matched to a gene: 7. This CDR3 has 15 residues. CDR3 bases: TGCGCCAGCAGCTCGGGGGGACAGGGGATGGATACGCAGTATTTT. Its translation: CASSSGGQGMDTQYF.

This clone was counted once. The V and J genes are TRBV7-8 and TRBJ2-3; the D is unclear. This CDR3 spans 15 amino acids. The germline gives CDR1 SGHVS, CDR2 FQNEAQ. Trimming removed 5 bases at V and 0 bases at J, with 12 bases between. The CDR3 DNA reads TGTGCCAGCAGCCCCCGGGTTATTAGCACAGATACGCAGTATTTT. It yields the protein CASSPRVISTDTQYF.

CDR3 amino acids: CASSLEGGRQTDTQYF. The CDR3 DNA is TGTGCCAGCAGCTTAGAAGGCGGGAGGCAGACAGATACGCAGTATTTT. The V call is TRBV7-9, the J call TRBJ2-3; 8 nucleotides line up with TRBD2. Germline assignment: CDR1 SEHNR and CDR2 FQNEAQ (reference sequence). Losses at the gene ends were 1 base for V and 3 bases for J; bases not matched to a gene: 6. The CDR3 has 16 amino acids.

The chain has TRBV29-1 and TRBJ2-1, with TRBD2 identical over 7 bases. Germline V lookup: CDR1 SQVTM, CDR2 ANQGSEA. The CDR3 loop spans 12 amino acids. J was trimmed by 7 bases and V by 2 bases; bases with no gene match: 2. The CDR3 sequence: CSVERGGNEQFF. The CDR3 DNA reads TGCAGCGTTGAACGGGGAGGGAATGAGCAGTTCTTC.

CDR3 sequence (DNA): TGTGCCAGCAGCCAAGGCTTGACAGTTGAAGCTTTCTTT. Translated, it gives CASSQGLTVEAFF. The chain has TRBV4-2 and TRBJ1-1; D is possibly TRBD1 (5 bases). V gave up 1 base and J gave up 7 bases, with 10 bases separating them. The CDR3 spans 13 residues. Germline V gene sequence: CDR1 LGHNA, CDR2 YNFKEQ.

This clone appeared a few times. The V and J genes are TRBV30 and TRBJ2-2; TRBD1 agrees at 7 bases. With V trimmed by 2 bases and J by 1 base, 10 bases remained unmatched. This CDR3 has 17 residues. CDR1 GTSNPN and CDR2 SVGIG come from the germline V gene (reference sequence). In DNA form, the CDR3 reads TGTGCCTGGAGTTTGGGACAGACAACTAAGAACACCGGGGAGCTGTTTTTT. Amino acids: CAWSLGQTTKNTGELFF.

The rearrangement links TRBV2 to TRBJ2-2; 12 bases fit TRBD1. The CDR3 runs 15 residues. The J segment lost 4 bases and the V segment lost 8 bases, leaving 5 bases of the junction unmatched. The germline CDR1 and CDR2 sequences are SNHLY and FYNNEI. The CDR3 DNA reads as TGTGCCAGCGTCGGGACAGGGGGCTCCACCGGGGAGCTGTTTTTT. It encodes CASVGTGGSTGELFF.

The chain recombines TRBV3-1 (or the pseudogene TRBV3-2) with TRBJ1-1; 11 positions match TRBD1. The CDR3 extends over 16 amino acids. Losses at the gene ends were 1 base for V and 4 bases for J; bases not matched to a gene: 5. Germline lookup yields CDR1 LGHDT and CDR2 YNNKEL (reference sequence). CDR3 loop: CASSQVGQGAITEAFF. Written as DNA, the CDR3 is TGTGCCAGCAGCCAAGTTGGACAGGGGGCGATCACTGAAGCTTTCTTT.

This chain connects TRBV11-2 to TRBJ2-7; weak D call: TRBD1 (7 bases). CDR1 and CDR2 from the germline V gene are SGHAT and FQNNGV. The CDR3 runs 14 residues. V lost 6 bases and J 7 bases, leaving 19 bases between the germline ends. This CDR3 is CASSFAGGPREQYF. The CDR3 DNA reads TGTGCCAGCAGTTTCGCAGGGGGGCCGCGGGAGCAGTACTTC.

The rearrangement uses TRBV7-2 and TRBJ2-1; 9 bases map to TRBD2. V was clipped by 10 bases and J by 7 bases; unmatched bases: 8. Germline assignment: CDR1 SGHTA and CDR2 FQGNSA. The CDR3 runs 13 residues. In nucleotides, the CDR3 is TGTGCCACCTACGGGACTAGCCATAATGAGCAGTTCTTC. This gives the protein CATYGTSHNEQFF.

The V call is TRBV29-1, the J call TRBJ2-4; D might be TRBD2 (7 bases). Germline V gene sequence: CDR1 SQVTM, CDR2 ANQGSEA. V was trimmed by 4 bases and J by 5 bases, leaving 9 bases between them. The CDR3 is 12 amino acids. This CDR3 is CSVGGGENIQYF. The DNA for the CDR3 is TGCAGCGTTGGAGGGGGGGAAAACATTCAGTACTTC.

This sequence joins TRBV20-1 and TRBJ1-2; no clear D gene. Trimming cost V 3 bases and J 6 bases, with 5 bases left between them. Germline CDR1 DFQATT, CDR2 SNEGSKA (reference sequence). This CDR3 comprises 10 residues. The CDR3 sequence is CSARRDGYTF. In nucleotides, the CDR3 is TGCAGTGCTAGGAGGGATGGCTACACCTTC.

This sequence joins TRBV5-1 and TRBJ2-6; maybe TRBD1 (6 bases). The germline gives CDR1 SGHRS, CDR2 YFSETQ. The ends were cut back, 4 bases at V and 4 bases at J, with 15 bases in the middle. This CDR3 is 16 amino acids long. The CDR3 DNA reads TGCGCCAGCAGCACGGAAGGGGGACCCGGGGCCAACGTCCTGACTTTC. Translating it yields CASSTEGGPGANVLTF.